These T cell receptor beta chains were read from a single sample in a study of cytomegalovirus exposure and HLA in healthy donors. Produced via immunoSEQ multiplex PCR; TCRdb's table is partial and in-frame only. This repertoire shows 150,000 to 200,000 clones, 12% found once; its top ten account for over 6.5%. Specimen: PBMCs. The source of these receptors is a man in his forties or fifties in good health and CMV-seropositive. Each CDR3 is given with its conserved first and last residue. A D gene is named only where the DNA matches it firmly. The size entry is marked missing in some rows and otherwise reads once, few, many or a size class.

TRBD1	TRBJ1-4	TRBV28	few	TGTGCCAGCAGTTTAGGGGACAGGGGACGAGAGGAGGAAAAACTGTTTTTT	CASSLGDRGREEEKLFF
TRBD2	TRBJ2-3	TRBV4-3	-	TGCGCCAGCAGCCAAGAGTTCACCGAGGGGACTAGCGGGGGTCGGGACACAGATACGCAGTATTTT	CASSQEFTEGTSGGRDTDTQYF
-	TRBJ1-1	TRBV11-2	-	TGTGCCAGCAGCTTAGGCAGGGCATTTGAAGCTTTCTTT	CASSLGRAFEAFF
-	TRBJ1-1	TRBV19	-	TGTGCCAGTGTACGGGGGGTGAACACTGAAGCTTTCTTT	CASVRGVNTEAFF
-	TRBJ1-3	TRBV28	few	TGTGCCAGCATTACTGGGGGGGCTGGAAGCTCTGGAAACACCATATATTTT	CASITGGAGSSGNTIYF
TRBD2	TRBJ2-7	TRBV11-3	-	TGTGCCAGCAGCCCCCAGACTAGCGGGGGGTACGAGCAGTACTTC	CASSPQTSGGYEQYF
-	TRBJ2-3	TRBV9	few	TGTGCCAGCAGCGTAGAAGGAGTCCATACGCAGTATTTT	CASSVEGVHTQYF
TRBD2	TRBJ2-3	TRBV5-1	few	TGCGCCAGCACGGGACTAGCTCTCACAGATACGCAGTATTTT	CASTGLALTDTQYF
-	TRBJ1-4	TRBV4-3	few	TGCGCCAGCAGCCAAGGAGGGGGTCTGAGGACTAATGAAAAACTGTTTTTT	CASSQGGGLRTNEKLFF
TRBD1	TRBJ1-6	TRBV27	-	TGTGCCAGCAGTTTAGCCGGGACAGGGGTTTCACCCCTCCACTTT	CASSLAGTGVSPLHF
TRBD2	TRBJ2-3	TRBV4-2	-	TGTGCCAGCAGCCAAGGAAATGGCGGGGGGGCTGGGGATACGCAGTATTTT	CASSQGNGGGAGDTQYF
TRBD1	TRBJ1-1	TRBV5-4	-	TGTGCCAGCAGCTTAGGCCAGGGGGAGTACACTGAAGCTTTCTTT	CASSLGQGEYTEAFF
TRBD1	TRBJ2-1	TRBV7-2	few	TGTGCCAGCAGCCTAGGGGGCCAAGGTGAGCAGTTCTTC	CASSLGGQGEQFF
TRBD1	TRBJ2-5	TRBV4-1	-	TGCGCCAGCAGCCCCCTAGGACAGGAAGAGACCCAGTACTTC	CASSPLGQEETQYF
-	TRBJ1-1	TRBV6-4	few	TGTGCCAGCAGTGAGAGTCCCCAGCCGGGGGACACTGAAGCTTTCTTT	CASSESPQPGDTEAFF
-	TRBJ2-3	TRBV27	-	TGTGCCACCACGAGCCCCCAGGGGCGATATGACACAGATACGCAGTATTTT	CATTSPQGRYDTDTQYF
TRBD1	TRBJ2-2	TRBV15	few	TGTGCCACCAGCAGCCCGAGCAGGGGGTACACCGGGGAGCTGTTTTTT	CATSSPSRGYTGELFF
TRBD2	TRBJ2-5	TRBV5-4	-	TGTGCCAGCAGCTTGGGACTAGCGGGGGGTTCTAGAGAGACCCAGTACTTC	CASSLGLAGGSRETQYF
TRBD1	TRBJ2-7	TRBV2	few	TGTGCCAGCGCGGGACAGGGGGGCGACGAGCAGTACTTC	CASAGQGGDEQYF
TRBD2	TRBJ2-2	TRBV11-2	-	TGTGCCAGCAGCTTAGGGACGGGAGGTACCGGGGAGCTGTTTTTT	CASSLGTGGTGELFF
TRBD1	TRBJ2-5	TRBV13	few	TGTGCCAGCAGCTCGGGGACAGGGATAGAGACCCAGTACTTC	CASSSGTGIETQYF
-	TRBJ1-1	TRBV18	-	TGTGCCAGCTCACCTAGAGGGCCGGGCACTGAAGCTTTCTTT	CASSPRGPGTEAFF
-	TRBJ1-2	TRBV29-1	-	TGCAGCGTTGAAGGGGCAGGGATGGGTGGCTACACCTTC	CSVEGAGMGGYTF
-	TRBJ1-5	TRBV30	few	TGTGCCTGGAGTGTACGTAATGGGCGCTCGCATTTT	CAWSVRNGRSHF
TRBD1	TRBJ2-5	TRBV5-1	few	TGCGCCAGCAGCCCTGGACAGGGTCAAGAGACCCAGTACTTC	CASSPGQGQETQYF
TRBD1	TRBJ1-3	TRBV5-6	-	TGTGCCAGCAGCTTTCGACAGGGGAACATCAACACCATATATTTT	CASSFRQGNINTIYF
-	TRBJ1-4	TRBV27	few	TGTGCCAGCAGTTTATCCAGATTTAATGAAAAACTGTTTTTT	CASSLSRFNEKLFF